These T cell receptor beta chains were read from a single sample in a study of technical replicates of blood from several donors. TCRdb's copy holds only in-frame clones and misses some; the assay was immunoSEQ multiplex PCR. The sample has 70,000 to 85,000 clones; nearly 97% are singletons. Sample: T cells isolated from PBMCs. These receptors were obtained from a human donor in good health. Both conserved end residues are trimmed from each CDR3. Each record gives: V gene, J gene, CDR3 protein.

TRBV9,TRBJ2-7,ASSIGGSSYEQY
TRBV19,TRBJ1-6,ASTPSGGYNSPLH
TRBV14,TRBJ1-2,ASSQYRAPGGYT
TRBV6-5,TRBJ1-1,ASSYRQGPGTEAF
TRBV10-1,TRBJ2-7,ASSSGTGLYEQY
TRBV29-1,TRBJ1-1,SVFPRTEAF
TRBV6-4,TRBJ2-7,ASTDRVEDEQY
TRBV5-1,TRBJ2-7,ASSLGAWREGDYEQY
TRBV7-6,TRBJ2-4,ASSPRLSLAKNIQY
TRBV29-1,TRBJ2-3,SVPGGPDTQY
TRBV7-9,TRBJ2-5,ASSLATGGRETQY
TRBV25-1,TRBJ1-1,ASAGFTEAF
TRBV14,TRBJ2-2,ASSQGFDFTSGNTGELF
TRBV13,TRBJ1-2,ASSLGQSNYGYT
TRBV7-9,TRBJ2-5,ASSLQGEETQY
TRBV27,TRBJ1-1,ASTPPSGNTEAF
TRBV7-9,TRBJ2-7,ASSLARLAGVGYEQY